This T cell receptor (beta chain) was identified during a study of cytomegalovirus exposure and HLA in healthy donors. The CDR3 is 16 residues long. Germline CDR1 reads LGHNA; CDR2 reads YNFKEQ. Unmatched junction bases numbered 9, after V lost 0 bases and J lost 9 bases. The primer mix had 60 Vbeta and 13 Jbeta primers. Using immunoSEQ multiplex PCR, the repertoire was profiled, and TCRdb retains in-frame clones only, with some absent. The table lists around 40,000 clones, 87% of them singletons. Findings of the study overall: TCR beta sequences numbering roughly 18,000 were associated with HLA alleles at 0.05 false discovery rate in a later analysis. A later analysis reportedly found fewer N-insertions in an Asian-associated ancestry cluster than the roughly 670-donor mean.

As regards this clone: The antigen is not known.

J is TRBJ2-1 and V is TRBV4-2, with 9 bases lining up with TRBD2. The receptor was derived from a woman aged 40 to 50 in good health and CMV-seropositive. The sequenced sample consisted of PBMCs. CDR3 coding DNA: TGTGCCAGCAGCCAAGATCACCGCGGGGGGGCTGGTGAGCAGTTCTTC. Translating it yields CASSQDHRGGAGEQFF.